The present entry profiles one TCR beta chain with its context. Its antigen target is currently unknown. No qualities accompany the bases; no much larger clone lies one base away. The CDR3 regions of human TCRbeta chains were subjected to immunosequencing. The paper's data handling went like this. Repertoire TCRs were checked for matches against a reference library of SARS-CoV-2-specific TCRs that had been generated using the MIRA antigen-specificity platform. Breadth was defined as the fraction of unique TCRs that were SARS-CoV-2-associated. Depth was defined as the fraction of total T cells that were SARS-CoV-2-associated. Using the MIRA data, every spike-specific TCR was mapped to the spike region that the TCR reacted to and assigned to either a CD4 or a CD8 class. Log10-transformed breadth and depth values were compared by one-way ANOVA with Sidak's multiple comparisons tests. TCRdb holds this immuneACCESS table with in-frame rearrangements only. Some clones are missing; in checked studies, unresolved V genes explain under half, and the rest has no known cause. That table furnishes V, J and clone size, whereas the DNA furnished D and trimming. This sample holds 65,000 to 75,000 clones; 80% to 90% were observed only once. Under 6.5% of the sample is in the top ten clones.

CDR1 and CDR2 (LGHNA, YNFKEQ) derive from the germline V gene. The junction shows trimming of 3 bases on V and 0 bases on J, and the gene matches do not reach 16 bases of it. Taken from cysteine to phenylalanine, the CDR3 has 20 residues. Only the CDR3 DNA stays, 60 bases, in frame from base 1. This sample is part of a study of T cell responses to AZD1222 COVID-19 vaccine (dated by TCRdb to the early 2020s). Background for the entire study: Because spike-specific TCR depth and breadth did not differ between the two schedules, AZD1222 recipients who got a second dose at roughly 4 weeks were pooled with those who got a second dose at roughly 12 weeks. A total of about 230 trial participants underwent TCR sequencing, of whom 207 received two doses of AZD1222 and approximately 25 received two doses of the MenACWY control vaccine. Trial participants were enrolled into age subgroups of 18-55, 56-69 and 70-plus years, which contained approximately 150, 30 and 60 TCR-sequenced participants, respectively.

Explained via the paper, the time point label denotes: baseline before first vaccination. Vaccinee samples were obtained from the UK trials COV001 and COV002, which included a single-blind randomized controlled phase 2/3 trial of AZD1222 (ChAdOx1 nCoV-19) in healthy adults. Trial participant PBMC samples were collected at day 0 and day 28 after the second dose for TCRbeta chain sequencing. Here is what the overall study found, with its caveats: Only five or six AZD1222 recipients were SARS-CoV-2 seropositive at baseline, limiting conclusions about previously exposed vaccinees. Reportedly, almost half of the unique spike-specific TCRs recognized epitopes lying outside the regions that are mutated in the B.1.351 and B.1.1.7 variants. Participants were mostly white British and included more females than males, and it was suggested by the authors that clonal diversity may have been underestimated. After two AZD1222 doses, both the breadth and the depth of spike-specific TCRs were significantly higher than at day 0 and than in MenACWY recipients. The whole spike protein was spanned by vaccine-associated CD4 TCRs, and dominant responses were seen in regions 160-218 and 743-854. Because no samples from the day 14 peak response were available, repertoires could be characterized only after the peak T cell response. In the small 56-69-year group, the increase in depth fell short of significance, most likely because of low power.

The chain couples TRBV4-2 to TRBJ2-7, and TRBD2 aligns with 11 junction nucleotides. The sequence was obtained from an adult in good health. The material sequenced was peripheral blood, taken on day 0 of AZD1222 vaccination. In nucleotide form, the sequence is TGTGCCAGCAGCCATATCCCCCGGGGTAGCGGGGGGGCCAGCTCCTACGAGCAGTACTTC. Its coded protein is CASSHIPRGSGGASSYEQYF.